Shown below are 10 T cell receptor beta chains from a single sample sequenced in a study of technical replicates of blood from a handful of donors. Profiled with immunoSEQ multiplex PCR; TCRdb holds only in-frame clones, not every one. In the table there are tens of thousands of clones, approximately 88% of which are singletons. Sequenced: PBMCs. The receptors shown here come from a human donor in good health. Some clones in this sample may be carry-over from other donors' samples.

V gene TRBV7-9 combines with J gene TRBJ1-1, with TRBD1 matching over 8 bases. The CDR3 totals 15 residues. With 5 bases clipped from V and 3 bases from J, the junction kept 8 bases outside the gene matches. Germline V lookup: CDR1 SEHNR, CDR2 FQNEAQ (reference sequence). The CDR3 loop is CASSPQGAVDTEAFF. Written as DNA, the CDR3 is TGTGCCAGCAGCCCGCAGGGGGCGGTTGACACTGAAGCTTTCTTT.

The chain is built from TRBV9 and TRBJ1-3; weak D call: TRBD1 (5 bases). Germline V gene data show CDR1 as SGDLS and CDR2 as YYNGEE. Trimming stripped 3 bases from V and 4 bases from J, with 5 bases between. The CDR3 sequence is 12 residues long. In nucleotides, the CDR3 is TGTGCCAGCAGCGGACAGGGAAACACCATATATTTT. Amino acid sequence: CASSGQGNTIYF.

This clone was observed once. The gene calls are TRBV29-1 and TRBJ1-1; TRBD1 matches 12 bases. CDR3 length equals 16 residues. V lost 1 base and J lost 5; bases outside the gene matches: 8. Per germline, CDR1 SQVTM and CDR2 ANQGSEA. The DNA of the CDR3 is TGCAGCGTTGAAGGGTATGGGACAGGGGGCATAACTGAAGCTTTCTTT. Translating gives CSVEGYGTGGITEAFF.

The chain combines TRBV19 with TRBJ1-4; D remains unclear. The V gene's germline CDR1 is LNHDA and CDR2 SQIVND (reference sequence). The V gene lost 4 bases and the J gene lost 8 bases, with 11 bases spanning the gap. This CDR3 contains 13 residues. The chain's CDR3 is CASSTAPGEKLFF. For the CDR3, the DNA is TGTGCCAGTAGTACTGCACCGGGGGAAAAACTGTTTTTT.

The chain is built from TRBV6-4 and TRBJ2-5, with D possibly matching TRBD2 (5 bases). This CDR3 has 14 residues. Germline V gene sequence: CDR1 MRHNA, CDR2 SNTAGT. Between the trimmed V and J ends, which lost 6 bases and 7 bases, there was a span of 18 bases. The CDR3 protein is CASRKLGSRGTQYF. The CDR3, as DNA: TGTGCCAGCAGGAAACTGGGGTCTCGGGGGACCCAGTACTTC.

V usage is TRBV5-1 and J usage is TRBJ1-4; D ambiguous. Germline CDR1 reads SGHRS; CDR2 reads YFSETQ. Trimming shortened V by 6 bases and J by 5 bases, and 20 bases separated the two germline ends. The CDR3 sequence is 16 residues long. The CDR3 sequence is CASIPRLAGGNEKLFF. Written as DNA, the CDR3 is TGCGCCAGCATCCCCCGACTAGCCGGCGGGAATGAAAAACTGTTTTTT.

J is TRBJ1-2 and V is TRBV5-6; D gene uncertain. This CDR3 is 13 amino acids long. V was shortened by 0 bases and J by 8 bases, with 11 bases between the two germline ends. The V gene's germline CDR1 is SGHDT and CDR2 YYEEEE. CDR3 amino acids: CASSLDFGGGYTF. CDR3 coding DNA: TGTGCCAGCAGCTTGGATTTCGGCGGAGGCTACACCTTC.

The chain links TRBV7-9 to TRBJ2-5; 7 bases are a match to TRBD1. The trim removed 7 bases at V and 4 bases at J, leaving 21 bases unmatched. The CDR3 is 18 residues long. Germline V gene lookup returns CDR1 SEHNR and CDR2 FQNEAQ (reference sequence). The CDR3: CASTTRDKDRRHRETQYF. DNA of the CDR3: TGTGCCAGCACCACGAGGGATAAGGACAGGCGGCATCGAGAGACCCAGTACTTC. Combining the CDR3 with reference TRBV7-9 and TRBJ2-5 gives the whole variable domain DTGVSQNPRHKITKRGQNVTFRCDPISEHNRLYWYRQTLGQGPEFLTYFQNEAQLEKSRLLSDRFSAERPKGSFSTLEIQRTEQGDSAMYLCASTTRDKDRRHRETQYFGPGTRLLVL.

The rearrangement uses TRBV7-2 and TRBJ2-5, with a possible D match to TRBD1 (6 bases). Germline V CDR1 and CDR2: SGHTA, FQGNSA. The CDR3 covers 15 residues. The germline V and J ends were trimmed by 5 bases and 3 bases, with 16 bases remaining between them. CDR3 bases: TGTGCCAGCAGCCTGGGGTCAGGGGCGGAAGAGACCCAGTACTTC. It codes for CASSLGSGAEETQYF.

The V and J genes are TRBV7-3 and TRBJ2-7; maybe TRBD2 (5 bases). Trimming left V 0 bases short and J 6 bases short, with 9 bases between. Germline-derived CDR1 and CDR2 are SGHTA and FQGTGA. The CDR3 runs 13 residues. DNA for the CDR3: TGTGCCAGCAGCTTAACGCCTGAGGGCGAGCAGTACTTC. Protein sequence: CASSLTPEGEQYF.